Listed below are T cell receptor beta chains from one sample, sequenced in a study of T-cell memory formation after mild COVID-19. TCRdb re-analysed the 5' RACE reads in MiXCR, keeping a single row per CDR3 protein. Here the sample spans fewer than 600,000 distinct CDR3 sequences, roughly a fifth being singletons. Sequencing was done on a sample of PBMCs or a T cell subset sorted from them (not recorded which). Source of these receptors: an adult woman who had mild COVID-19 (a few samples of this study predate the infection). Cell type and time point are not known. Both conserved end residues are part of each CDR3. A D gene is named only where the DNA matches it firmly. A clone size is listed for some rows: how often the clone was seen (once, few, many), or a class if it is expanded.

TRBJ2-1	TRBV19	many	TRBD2	TGTGCCAGTAGTATACGCGGGGGGTTTGGGAATGAGCAGTTCTTC	CASSIRGGFGNEQFF
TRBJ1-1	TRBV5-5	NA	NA	TGTGCCAGCAGGCGCCTAGGGGTGACTGAAGCTTTCTTT	CASRRLGVTEAFF
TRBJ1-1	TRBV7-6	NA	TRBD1	TGTGCCAGCAGCACCGGGACAGTGGCTTTCTTT	CASSTGTVAFF
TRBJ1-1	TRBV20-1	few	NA	TGCAGTGCTAGCCCAGGGACGAACACTGAAGCTTTCTTT	CSASPGTNTEAFF
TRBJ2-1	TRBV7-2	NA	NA	TGTGCCAGCAGCTTTCAGACCGGGACCCAGTACAATGAGCAGTTCTTC	CASSFQTGTQYNEQFF
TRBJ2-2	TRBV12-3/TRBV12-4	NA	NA	TGTGCCAGCAGTTTCGCGGGGACCACCGGGGAGCTGTTTTTT	CASSFAGTTGELFF
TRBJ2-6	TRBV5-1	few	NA	TGCGCCAGCAGGCTGGACAGCACGGAGGCTGGGGCCAACGTCCTGACTTTC	CASRLDSTEAGANVLTF
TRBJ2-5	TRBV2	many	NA	TGTGCCAGCAGTCCCCTGGAGACCCAGTACTTC	CASSPLETQYF
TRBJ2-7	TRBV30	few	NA	TGTGCCTGGAGTGTGATGTGGGAGAGGCCCTACGAGCAGTACTTC	CAWSVMWERPYEQYF
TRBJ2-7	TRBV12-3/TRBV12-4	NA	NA	TGTGCCAGCAGGGCGGGGTTCTACGAGCAGTACTTC	CASRAGFYEQYF
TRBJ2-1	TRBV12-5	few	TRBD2	TGTGCTAGTGGTTTGGTACTGACTAGCGGGAGAGAGCAGTTCTTC	CASGLVLTSGREQFF
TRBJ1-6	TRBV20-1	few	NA	TGCAGTGCTATAGGCGCCGGGACTATGAATTCACCCCTCCACTTT	CSAIGAGTMNSPLHF
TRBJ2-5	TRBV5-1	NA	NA	TGCGCCAGCAGACCCGGGAGCTTACAAGAGACCCAGTACTTC	CASRPGSLQETQYF
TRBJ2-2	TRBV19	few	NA	TGTGCCAGTAGTATCGGGAACACCGGGGAGCTGTTTTTT	CASSIGNTGELFF
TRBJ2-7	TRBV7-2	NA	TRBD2	TGTGACAGCAGCTTCTCTAGCGGGGGGGCAAGCGAGCAGTACTTC	CDSSFSSGGASEQYF
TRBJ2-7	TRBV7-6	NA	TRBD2	TGTGCCAGCAGCCCAAACCCTAGCGGCTCCTACGAGCAGTACTTC	CASSPNPSGSYEQYF
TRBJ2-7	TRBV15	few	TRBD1	TGTGCCACCAGCAGAGATCTGGGACAGGGCTACGAGCAGTACTTC	CATSRDLGQGYEQYF
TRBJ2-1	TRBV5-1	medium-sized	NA	TGCGCCAGCAGCTTGTCCCCCCTGGGCGGCCCCTACAATGAGCAGTTCTTC	CASSLSPLGGPYNEQFF
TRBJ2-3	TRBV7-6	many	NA	TGTGCCAGCAGCTTCGAGGGAGCTAGCACAGATACGCAGTATTTT	CASSFEGASTDTQYF
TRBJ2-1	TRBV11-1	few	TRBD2	TGTGCCAGCAGCTTATGGGTAGCGGGAGGGCTATTGACCTACAATGAGCAGTTCTTC	CASSLWVAGGLLTYNEQFF
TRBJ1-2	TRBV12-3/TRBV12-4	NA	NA	TGTGCCAGCAGTTCATCCCAGGGGAACCCCTATGGCTACACCTTC	CASSSSQGNPYGYTF
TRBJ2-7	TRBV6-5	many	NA	TGTGCCAGCAGTCGGGAGTCCAGGGCCTACGAGCAGTACTTC	CASSRESRAYEQYF
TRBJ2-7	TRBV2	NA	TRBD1	TGTGCCAGCAGTGAGGGGACAGGGATATACTACGAGCAGTACTTC	CASSEGTGIYYEQYF
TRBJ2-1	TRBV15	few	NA	TGTGCCACCAGCCCTCGACGGAGCAATGAGCAGTTCTTC	CATSPRRSNEQFF
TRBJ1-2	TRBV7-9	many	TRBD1	TGTGCCAGCAGCAAAAAAGGGACAGGGGGGAACTATGGCTACACCTTC	CASSKKGTGGNYGYTF
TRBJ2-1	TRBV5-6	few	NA	TGTGCCAGCAGCTTGGAGAAGGGAGTAATTTTCAATGAGCAGTTCTTC	CASSLEKGVIFNEQFF
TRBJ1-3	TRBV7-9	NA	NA	TGTGCCAGCAGCTTAGCAGAGGGGTTATCCGGAAACACCATATATTTT	CASSLAEGLSGNTIYF
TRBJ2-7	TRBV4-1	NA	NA	TGCGCCAGCAGCCGTATCGACGGAGGACACTCCTACGAGCAGTACTTC	CASSRIDGGHSYEQYF
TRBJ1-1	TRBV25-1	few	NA	TGTGCCAGCAGTGATACGAGGGGCCGCATGAACACTGAAGCTTTCTTT	CASSDTRGRMNTEAFF
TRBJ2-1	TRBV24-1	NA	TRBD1	TGTGCCACCAGTGACCGAACAGGGGGTGGGAAAAATGAGCAGTTCTTC	CATSDRTGGGKNEQFF
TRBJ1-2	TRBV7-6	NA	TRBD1	TGTGCCAGCAGCTTGGGGACAGGGACTAACTATGGCTACACCTTC	CASSLGTGTNYGYTF
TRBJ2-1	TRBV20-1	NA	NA	TGCAGTGCTACAAGGGCGGGATGGAATGAGCAGTTCTTC	CSATRAGWNEQFF
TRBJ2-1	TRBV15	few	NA	TGTGCCACCAGCAGAGAGGGACGGGCCTACAATGAGCAGTTCTTC	CATSREGRAYNEQFF
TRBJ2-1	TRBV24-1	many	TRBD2	TGTGCCACCAGTGATTCTGGGACTAGCGGGTACAATGAGCAGTTCTTC	CATSDSGTSGYNEQFF
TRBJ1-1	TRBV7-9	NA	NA	TGTGCCAGCAGCTTATCGGGTTTCGGCTTCACTGAAGCTTTCTTT	CASSLSGFGFTEAFF
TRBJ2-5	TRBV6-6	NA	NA	TGTGCCAGCAGTTACACGTGGTCCCCCGAGGTAGAGACCCAGTACTTC	CASSYTWSPEVETQYF
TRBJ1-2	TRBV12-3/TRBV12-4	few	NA	TGTGCCAGCAGTTCCCACCTGGCAGCAAACTATGGCTACACCTTC	CASSSHLAANYGYTF
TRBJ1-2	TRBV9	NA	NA	TGTGCCAGCACCGAATTGAGTCGTGGCTACACCTTC	CASTELSRGYTF
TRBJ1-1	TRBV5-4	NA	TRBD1	TGTGCCAGCAGCTTGGCGGCAGGGGGCGGCCGTGCCACTGAAGCTTTCTTT	CASSLAAGGGRATEAFF
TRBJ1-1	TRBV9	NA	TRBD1	TGTGCCAGCAGCGTAGCAGGGACAGGGACGACTGAAGCTTTCTTT	CASSVAGTGTTEAFF
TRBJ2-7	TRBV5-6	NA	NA	TGTGCCAGCAGCTTCTGGACGGGTCCCTACGAGCAGTACTTC	CASSFWTGPYEQYF
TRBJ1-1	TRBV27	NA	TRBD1	TGTGCCAGCAGAGACGGACAGGGTCCCACTGAAGCTTTCTTT	CASRDGQGPTEAFF
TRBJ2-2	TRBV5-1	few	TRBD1	TGCGCCAGCAACTACAGGGGGCCGGTCACCGGGGAGCTGTTTTTT	CASNYRGPVTGELFF
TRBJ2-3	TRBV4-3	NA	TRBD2	TGCGCCAGCAGCCAAGATCCTAGCGGGAGTGTAGATACGCAGTATTTT	CASSQDPSGSVDTQYF
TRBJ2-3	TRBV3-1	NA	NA	TGTGCCAGCAGCCAAGGGCGGGAATGGGGTACGCAGTATTTT	CASSQGREWGTQYF
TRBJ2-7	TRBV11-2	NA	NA	TGTGCCAGCAGCCCGGAATCGTGGGGCTCCTACGAGCAGTACTTC	CASSPESWGSYEQYF
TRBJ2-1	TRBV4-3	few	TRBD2	TGCGCCAGCAGCCAAGTCCTTAGGCGGCTAGCGGGAGGTAATGAGCAGTTCTTC	CASSQVLRRLAGGNEQFF
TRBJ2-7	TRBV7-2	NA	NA	TGTGCCAGCAGACAACGACCGTCGGATGAGCAGTACTTC	CASRQRPSDEQYF
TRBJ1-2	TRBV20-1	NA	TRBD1	TGCAGTGCCACTAATTCTCCCGGGACAGGGAACTATGGCTACACCTTC	CSATNSPGTGNYGYTF
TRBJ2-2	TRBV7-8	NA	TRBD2	TGTGCCAGCAGCTCCCCTAGCGGGCCCGGTTCAGGGGAGCTGTTTTTT	CASSSPSGPGSGELFF
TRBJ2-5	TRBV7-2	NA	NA	TGTGCCAGCAGCTTAGGAGGGCAGCCCCAGTACTTC	CASSLGGQPQYF
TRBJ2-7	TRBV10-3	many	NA	TGTGCCATCAGTGAGTCTTCCTACGAGCAGTACTTC	CAISESSYEQYF
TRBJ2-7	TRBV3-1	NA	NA	TGTGCCAGCAGCCAAGAGCATTACTCCTACGAGCAGTACTTC	CASSQEHYSYEQYF
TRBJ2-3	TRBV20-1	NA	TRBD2	TGCAGTGCTAGATGGACTAGCGGGAGTACAGATACGCAGTATTTT	CSARWTSGSTDTQYF